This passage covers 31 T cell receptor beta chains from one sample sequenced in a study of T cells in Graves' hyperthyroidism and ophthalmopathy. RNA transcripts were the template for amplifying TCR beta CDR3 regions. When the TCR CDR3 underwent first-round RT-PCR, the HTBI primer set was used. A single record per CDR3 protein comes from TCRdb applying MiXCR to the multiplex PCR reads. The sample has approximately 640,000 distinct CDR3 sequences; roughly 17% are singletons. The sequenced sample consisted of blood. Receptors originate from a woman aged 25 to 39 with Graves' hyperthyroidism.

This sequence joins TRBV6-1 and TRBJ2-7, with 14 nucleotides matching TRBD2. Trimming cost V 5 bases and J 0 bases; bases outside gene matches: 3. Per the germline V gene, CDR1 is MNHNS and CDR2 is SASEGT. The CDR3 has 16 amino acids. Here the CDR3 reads CASSRTSGRTSYEQYF. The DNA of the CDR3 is TGTGCCAGCAGTCGGACTAGCGGGAGGACCTCCTACGAGCAGTACTTC.

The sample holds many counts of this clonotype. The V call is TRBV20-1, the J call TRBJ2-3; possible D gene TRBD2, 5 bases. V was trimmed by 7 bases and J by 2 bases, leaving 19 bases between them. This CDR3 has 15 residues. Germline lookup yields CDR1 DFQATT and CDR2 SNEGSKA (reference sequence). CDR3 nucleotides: TGCAGTGTGCGCCTACCAAAACTAGACACAGATACGCAGTATTTT. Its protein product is CSVRLPKLDTDTQYF.

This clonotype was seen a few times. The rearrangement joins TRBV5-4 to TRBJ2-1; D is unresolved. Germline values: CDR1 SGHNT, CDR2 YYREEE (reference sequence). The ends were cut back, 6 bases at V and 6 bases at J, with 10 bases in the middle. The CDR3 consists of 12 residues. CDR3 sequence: CASNGLGNEQFF. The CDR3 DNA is TGTGCCAGCAATGGGCTTGGCAATGAGCAGTTCTTC. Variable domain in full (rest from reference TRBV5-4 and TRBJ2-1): ETGVTQSPTHLIKTRGQQVTLRCSSQSGHNTVSWYQQALGQGPQFIFQYYREEENGRGNFPPRFSGLQFPNYSSELNVNALELDDSALYLCASNGLGNEQFFGPGTRLTVL.

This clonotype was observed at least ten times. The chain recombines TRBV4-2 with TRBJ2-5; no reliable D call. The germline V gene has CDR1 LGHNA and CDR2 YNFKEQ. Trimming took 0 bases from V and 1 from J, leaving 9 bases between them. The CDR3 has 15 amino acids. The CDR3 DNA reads TGTGCCAGCAGCCAAGATCCAGGACCCCAAGAGACCCAGTACTTC. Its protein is CASSQDPGPQETQYF.

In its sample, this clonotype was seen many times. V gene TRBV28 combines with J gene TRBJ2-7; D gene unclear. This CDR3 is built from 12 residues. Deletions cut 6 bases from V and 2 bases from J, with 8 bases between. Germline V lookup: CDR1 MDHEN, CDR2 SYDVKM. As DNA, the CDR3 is TGTGCCAGCAGGAGTATACCCTACGAGCAGTACTTC. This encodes CASRSIPYEQYF.

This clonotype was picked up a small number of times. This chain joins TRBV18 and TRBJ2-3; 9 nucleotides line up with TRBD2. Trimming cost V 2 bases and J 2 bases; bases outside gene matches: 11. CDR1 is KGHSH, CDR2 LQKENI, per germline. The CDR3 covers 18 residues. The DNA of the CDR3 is TGTGCCAGCTCACCATCCCCCCGATCTAGCGGGATCACAGATACGCAGTATTTT. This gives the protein CASSPSPRSSGITDTQYF.

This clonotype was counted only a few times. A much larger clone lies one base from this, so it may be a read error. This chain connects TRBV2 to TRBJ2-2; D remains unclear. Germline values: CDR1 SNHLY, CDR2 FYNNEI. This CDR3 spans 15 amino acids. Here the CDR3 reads CAGSDVGSDTGELFF. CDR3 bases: TGTGCCGGCAGTGATGTGGGAAGTGACACCGGGGAGCTGTTTTTT.

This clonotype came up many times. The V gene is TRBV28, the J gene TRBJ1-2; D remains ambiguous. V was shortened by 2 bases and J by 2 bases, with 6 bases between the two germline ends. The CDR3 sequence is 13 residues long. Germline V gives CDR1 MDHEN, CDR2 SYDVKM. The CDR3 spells CASSLGENYGYTF. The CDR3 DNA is TGTGCCAGCAGTTTAGGGGAAAACTATGGCTACACCTTC.

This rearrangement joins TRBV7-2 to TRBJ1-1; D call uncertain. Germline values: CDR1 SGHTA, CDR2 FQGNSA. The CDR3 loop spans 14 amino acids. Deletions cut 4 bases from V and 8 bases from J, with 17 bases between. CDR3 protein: CASSSPHGPPEAFF. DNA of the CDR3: TGTGCCAGCAGCTCACCCCACGGACCGCCCGAAGCTTTCTTT.

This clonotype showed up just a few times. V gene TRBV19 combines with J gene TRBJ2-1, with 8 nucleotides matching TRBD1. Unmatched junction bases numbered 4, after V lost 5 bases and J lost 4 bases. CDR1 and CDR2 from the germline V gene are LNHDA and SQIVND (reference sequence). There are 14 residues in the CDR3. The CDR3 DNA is TGTGCCAGTAGTCTCGACAGGGGTTACAATGAGCAGTTCTTC. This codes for CASSLDRGYNEQFF.

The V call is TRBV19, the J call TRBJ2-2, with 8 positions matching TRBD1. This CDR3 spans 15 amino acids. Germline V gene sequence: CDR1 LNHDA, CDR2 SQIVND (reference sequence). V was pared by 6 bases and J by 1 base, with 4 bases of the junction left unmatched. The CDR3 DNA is TGTGCCAGTAGACAGGGACAGGAGAACACCGGGGAGCTGTTTTTT. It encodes CASRQGQENTGELFF. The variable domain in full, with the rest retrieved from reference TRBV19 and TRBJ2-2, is DGGITQSPKYLFRKEGQNVTLSCEQNLNHDAMYWYRQDPGQGLRLIYYSQIVNDFQKGDIAEGYSVSREKKESFPLTVTSAQKNPTAFYLCASRQGQENTGELFFGEGSRLTVL.

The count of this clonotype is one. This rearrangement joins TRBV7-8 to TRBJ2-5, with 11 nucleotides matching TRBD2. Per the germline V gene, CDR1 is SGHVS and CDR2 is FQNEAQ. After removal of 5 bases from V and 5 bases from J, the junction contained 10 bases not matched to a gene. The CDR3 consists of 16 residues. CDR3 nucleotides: TGTGCCAGCAGCCGTTCGACCCGACTAGCGGGGGAGACCCAGTACTTC. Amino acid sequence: CASSRSTRLAGETQYF.

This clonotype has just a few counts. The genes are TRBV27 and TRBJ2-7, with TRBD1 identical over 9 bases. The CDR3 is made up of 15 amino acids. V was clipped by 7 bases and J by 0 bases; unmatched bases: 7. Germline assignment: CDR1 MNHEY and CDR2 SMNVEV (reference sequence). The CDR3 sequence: CASMGWTGVSYEQYF. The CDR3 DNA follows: TGTGCCAGCATGGGCTGGACAGGGGTCTCCTACGAGCAGTACTTC.

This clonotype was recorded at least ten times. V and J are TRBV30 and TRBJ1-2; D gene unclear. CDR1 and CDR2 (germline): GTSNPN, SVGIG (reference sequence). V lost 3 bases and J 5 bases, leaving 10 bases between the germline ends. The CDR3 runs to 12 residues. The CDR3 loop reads CAWRPVLYGYTF. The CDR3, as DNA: TGTGCCTGGAGGCCGGTTTTGTATGGCTACACCTTC.

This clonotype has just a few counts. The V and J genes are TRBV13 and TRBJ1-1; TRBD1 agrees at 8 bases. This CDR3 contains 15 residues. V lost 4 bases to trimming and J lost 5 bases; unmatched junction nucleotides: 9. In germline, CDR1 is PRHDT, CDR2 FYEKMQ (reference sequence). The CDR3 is CASSSDRGRGTEAFF. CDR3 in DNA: TGTGCCAGCAGCTCCGACAGGGGTCGAGGGACTGAAGCTTTCTTT.

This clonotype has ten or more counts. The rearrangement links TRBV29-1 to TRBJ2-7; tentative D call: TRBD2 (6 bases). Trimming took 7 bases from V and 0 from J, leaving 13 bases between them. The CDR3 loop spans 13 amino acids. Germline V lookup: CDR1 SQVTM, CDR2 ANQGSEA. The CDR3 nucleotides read TGCAGCGGAGTAGCGGAGAGCTCCTACGAGCAGTACTTC. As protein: CSGVAESSYEQYF.

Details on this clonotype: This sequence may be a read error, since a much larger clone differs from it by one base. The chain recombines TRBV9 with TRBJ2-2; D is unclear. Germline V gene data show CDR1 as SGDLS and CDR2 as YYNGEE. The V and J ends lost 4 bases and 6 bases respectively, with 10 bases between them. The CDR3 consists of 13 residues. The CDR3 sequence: CASSLRMAGELFF. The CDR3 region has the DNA TGTGCCAGCAGCTTACGGATGGCCGGGGAGCTGTTTTTT.

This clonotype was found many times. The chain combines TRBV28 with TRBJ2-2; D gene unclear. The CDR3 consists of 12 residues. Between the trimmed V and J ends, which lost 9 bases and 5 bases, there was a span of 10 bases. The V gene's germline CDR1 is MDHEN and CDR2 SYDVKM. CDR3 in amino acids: CASRVGTGELFF. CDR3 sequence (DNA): TGTGCCAGTAGAGTAGGGACCGGGGAGCTGTTTTTT. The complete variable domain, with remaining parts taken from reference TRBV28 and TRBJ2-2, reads DVKVTQSSRYLVKRTGEKVFLECVQDMDHENMFWYRQDPGLGLRLIYFSYDVKMKEKGDIPEGYSVSREKKERFSLILESASTNQTSMYLCASRVGTGELFFGEGSRLTVL.

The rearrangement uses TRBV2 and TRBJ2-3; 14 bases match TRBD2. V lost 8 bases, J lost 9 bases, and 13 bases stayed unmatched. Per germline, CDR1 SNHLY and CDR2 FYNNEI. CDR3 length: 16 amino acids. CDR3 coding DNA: TGTGCCAGCGGCGGGACTAGCGGGAGAGGTGGATGGACGCAGTATTTT. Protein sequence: CASGGTSGRGGWTQYF. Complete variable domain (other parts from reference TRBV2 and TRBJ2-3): EPEVTQTPSHQVTQMGQEVILRCVPISNHLYFYWYRQILGQKVEFLVSFYNNEISEKSEIFDDQFSVERPDGSNFTLKIRSTKLEDSAMYFCASGGTSGRGGWTQYFGPGTRLTVL.

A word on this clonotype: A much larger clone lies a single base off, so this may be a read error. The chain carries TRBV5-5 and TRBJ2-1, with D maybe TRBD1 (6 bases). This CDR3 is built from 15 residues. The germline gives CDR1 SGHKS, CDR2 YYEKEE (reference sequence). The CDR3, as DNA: TGTGCCAGCAGCCTAGGGGGATACTCCTACAATGGGCAGTTCTTC. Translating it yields CASSLGGYSYNGQFF.

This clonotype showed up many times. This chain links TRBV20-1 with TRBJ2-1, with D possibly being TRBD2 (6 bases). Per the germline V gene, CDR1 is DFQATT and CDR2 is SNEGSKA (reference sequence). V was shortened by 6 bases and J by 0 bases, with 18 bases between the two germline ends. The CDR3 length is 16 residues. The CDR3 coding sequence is TGCAGTGCGTCGCGGGGTGGGGTAGGCTCCTACAATGAGCAGTTCTTC. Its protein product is CSASRGGVGSYNEQFF.

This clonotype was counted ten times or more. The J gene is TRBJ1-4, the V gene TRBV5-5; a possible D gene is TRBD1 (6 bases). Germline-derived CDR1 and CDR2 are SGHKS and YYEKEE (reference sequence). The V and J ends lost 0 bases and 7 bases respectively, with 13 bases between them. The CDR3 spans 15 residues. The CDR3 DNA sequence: TGTGCCAGCAGCTTGGCCTGGGGGCTGAGTGAAAAACTGTTTTTT. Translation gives CASSLAWGLSEKLFF.

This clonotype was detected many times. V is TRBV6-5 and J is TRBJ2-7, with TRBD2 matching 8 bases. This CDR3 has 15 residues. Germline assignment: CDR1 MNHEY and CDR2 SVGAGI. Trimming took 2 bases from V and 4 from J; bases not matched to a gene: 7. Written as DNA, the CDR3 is TGTGCCAGCAGTTACGCGGGAGGTCTAGGGTACGAGCAGTACTTC. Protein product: CASSYAGGLGYEQYF.

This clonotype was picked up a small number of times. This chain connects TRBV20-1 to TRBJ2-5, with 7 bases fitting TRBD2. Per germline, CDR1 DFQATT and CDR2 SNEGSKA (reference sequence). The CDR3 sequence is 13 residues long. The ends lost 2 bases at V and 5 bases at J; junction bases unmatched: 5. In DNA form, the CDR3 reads TGCAGTGCTAGACTGGGGGGGTGGGAGACCCAGTACTTC. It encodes CSARLGGWETQYF.

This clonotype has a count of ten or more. CDR3 protein: CASSLGSGSYNEQFF. In nucleotides, the CDR3 is TGTGCCAGCAGCTTAGGGAGCGGGTCTTACAATGAGCAGTTCTTC. The chain couples TRBV11-2 to TRBJ2-1; D perhaps matches TRBD2 (6 bases). Germline loops: CDR1 SGHAT, CDR2 FQNNGV. Trimming took off 1 base at V and 4 bases at J, with 11 bases between the two ends. The CDR3 contains 15 residues.

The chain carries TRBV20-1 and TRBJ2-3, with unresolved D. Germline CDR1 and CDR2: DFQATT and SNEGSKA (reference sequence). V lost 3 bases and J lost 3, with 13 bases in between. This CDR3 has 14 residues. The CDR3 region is CSASEIAVTDTQYF. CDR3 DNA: TGCAGTGCTAGCGAGATAGCCGTAACAGATACGCAGTATTTT.

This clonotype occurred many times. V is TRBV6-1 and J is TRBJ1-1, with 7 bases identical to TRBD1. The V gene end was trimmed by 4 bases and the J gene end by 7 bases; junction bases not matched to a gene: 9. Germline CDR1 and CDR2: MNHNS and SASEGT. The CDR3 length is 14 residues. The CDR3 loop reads CASSVQGTGNEAFF. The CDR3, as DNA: TGTGCCAGCAGTGTACAGGGGACGGGAAATGAAGCTTTCTTT.

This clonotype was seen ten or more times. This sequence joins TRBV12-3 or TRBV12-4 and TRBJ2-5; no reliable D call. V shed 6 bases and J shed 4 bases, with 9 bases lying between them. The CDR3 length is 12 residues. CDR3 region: CASRPVGETQYF. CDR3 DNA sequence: TGTGCCAGCAGGCCCGTGGGAGAGACCCAGTACTTC.

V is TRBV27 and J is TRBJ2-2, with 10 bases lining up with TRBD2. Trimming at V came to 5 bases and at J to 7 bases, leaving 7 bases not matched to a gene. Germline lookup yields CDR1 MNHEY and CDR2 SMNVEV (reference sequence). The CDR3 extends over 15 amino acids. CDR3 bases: TGTGCCAGCAGTAGCGGGAGGGTGACGGGCGGGGAGCTGTTTTTT. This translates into CASSSGRVTGGELFF.

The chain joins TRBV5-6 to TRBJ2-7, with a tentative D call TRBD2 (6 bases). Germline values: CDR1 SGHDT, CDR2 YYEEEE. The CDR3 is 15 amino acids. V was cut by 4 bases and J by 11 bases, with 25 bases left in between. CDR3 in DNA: TGTGCCAGCAGCCCATGGACACGGCAACCCGGGGAGGAGTACTTC. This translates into CASSPWTRQPGEEYF.

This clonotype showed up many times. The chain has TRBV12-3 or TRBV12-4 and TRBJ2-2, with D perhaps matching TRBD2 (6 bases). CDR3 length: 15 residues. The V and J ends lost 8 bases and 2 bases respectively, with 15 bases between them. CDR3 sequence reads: CASVPGGVNTGELFF. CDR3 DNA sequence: TGTGCCAGCGTCCCAGGAGGGGTTAACACCGGGGAGCTGTTTTTT.